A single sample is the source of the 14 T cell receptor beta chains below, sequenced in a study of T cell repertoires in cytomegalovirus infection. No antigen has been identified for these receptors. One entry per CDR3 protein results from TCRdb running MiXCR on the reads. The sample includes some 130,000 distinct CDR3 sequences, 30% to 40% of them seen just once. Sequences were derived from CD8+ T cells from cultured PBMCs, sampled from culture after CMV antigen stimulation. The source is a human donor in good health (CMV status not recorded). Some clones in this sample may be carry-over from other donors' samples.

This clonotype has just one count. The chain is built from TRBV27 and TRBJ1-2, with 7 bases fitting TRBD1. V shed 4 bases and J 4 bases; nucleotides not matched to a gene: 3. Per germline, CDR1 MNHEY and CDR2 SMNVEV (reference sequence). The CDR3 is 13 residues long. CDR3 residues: CASSSGQFYGYTF. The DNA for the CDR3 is TGTGCCAGCAGTTCGGGACAGTTCTATGGCTACACCTTC.

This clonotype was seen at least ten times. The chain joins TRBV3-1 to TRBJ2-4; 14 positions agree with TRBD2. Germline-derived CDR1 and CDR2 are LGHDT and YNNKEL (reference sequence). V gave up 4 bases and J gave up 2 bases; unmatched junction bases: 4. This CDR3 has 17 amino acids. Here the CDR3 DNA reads TGTGCCAGCAGCCCCCGACTAGCGGGGGGGACCAAAAACATTCAGTACTTC. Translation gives CASSPRLAGGTKNIQYF.

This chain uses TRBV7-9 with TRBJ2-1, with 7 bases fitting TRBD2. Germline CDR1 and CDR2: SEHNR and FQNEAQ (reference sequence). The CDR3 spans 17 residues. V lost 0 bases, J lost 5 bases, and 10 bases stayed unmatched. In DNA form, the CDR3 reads TGTGCCAGCAGCTTAGCTCCCGGCGGGGGAAAAAACAATGAGCAGTTCTTC. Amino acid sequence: CASSLAPGGGKNNEQFF.

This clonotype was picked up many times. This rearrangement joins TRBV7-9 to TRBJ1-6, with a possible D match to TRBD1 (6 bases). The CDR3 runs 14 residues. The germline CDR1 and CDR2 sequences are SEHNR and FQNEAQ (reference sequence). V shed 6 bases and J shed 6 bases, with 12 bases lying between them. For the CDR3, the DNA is TGTGCCAGCAGAGGGGGACTGAGTAATTCACCCCTCCACTTT. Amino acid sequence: CASRGGLSNSPLHF.

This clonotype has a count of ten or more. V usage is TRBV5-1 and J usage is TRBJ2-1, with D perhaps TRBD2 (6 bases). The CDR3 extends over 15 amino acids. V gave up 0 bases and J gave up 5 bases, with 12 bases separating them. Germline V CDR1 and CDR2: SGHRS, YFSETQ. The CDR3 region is CASSLARLGDNEQFF. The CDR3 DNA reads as TGCGCCAGCAGCTTGGCGAGACTAGGGGACAATGAGCAGTTCTTC.

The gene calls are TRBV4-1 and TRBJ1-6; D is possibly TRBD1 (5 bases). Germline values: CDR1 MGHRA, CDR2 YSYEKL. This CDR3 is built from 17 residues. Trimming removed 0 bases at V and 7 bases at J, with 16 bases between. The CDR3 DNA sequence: TGCGCCAGCAGCCAAGATCTCACTGGGGGTGGAAATTCACCCCTCCACTTT. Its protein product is CASSQDLTGGGNSPLHF.

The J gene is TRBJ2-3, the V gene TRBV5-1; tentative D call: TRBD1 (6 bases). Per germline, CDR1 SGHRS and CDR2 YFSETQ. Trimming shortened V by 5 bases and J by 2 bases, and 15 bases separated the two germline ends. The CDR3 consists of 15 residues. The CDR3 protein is CASSTPRQATDTQYF. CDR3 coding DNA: TGCGCCAGCAGTACTCCACGACAGGCCACAGATACGCAGTATTTT. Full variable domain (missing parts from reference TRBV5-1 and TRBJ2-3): KAGVTQTPRYLIKTRGQQVTLSCSPISGHRSVSWYQQTPGQGLQFLFEYFSETQRNKGNFPGRFSGRQFSNSRSEMNVSTLELGDSALYLCASSTPRQATDTQYFGPGTRLTVL.

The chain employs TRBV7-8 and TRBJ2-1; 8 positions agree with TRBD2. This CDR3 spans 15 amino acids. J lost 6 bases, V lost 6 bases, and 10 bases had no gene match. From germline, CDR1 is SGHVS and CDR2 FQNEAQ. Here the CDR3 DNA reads TGTGCCAGCAGACCTCGGGAGGGGAGGTTCAATGAGCAGTTCTTC. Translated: CASRPREGRFNEQFF.

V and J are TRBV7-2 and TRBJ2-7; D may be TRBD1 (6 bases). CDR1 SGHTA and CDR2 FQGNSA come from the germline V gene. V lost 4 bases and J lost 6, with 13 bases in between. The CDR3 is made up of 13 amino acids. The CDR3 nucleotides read TGTGCCAGCAGCTCGACCTCAGGGGCCGAGCAGTACTTC. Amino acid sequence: CASSSTSGAEQYF.

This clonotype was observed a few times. The CDR3 sequence is CASRAGTSGVNEQFF. The DNA for the CDR3 is TGTGCCAGCAGGGCCGGGACTAGCGGGGTAAATGAGCAGTTCTTC. The gene calls are TRBV11-2 and TRBJ2-1; 13 bases align to TRBD2. Trimming removed 6 bases from V and 7 bases from J; junction bases left unmatched: 6. CDR1 SGHAT and CDR2 FQNNGV come from the germline V gene. The CDR3 runs 15 residues.

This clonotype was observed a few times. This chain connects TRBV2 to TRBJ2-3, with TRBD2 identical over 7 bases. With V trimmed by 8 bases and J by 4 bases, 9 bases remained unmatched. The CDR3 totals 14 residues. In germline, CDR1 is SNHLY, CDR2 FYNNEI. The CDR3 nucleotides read TGTGCCAGCCTCCCCGGGGGGTTCCCAGATACGCAGTATTTT. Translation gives CASLPGGFPDTQYF.

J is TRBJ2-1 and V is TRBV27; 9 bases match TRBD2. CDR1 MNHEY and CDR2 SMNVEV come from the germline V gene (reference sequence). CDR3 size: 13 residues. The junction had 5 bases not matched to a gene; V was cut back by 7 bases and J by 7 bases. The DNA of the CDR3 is TGTGCCAGCACCCCCAGCGGGAGGAATGAGCAGTTCTTC. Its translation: CASTPSGRNEQFF.

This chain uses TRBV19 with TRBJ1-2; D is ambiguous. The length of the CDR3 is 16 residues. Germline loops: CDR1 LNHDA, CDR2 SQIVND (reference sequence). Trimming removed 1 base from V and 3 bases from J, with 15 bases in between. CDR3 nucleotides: TGTGCCAGTAGTATAGGTACAGCCGTCGATTACTATGGCTACACCTTC. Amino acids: CASSIGTAVDYYGYTF.

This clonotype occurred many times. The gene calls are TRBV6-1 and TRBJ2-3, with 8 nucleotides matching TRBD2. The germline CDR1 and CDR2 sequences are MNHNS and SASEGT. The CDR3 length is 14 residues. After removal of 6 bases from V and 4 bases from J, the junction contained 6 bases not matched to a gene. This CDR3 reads CASSPGGASDTQYF. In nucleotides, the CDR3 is TGTGCCAGCAGCCCGGGGGGGGCCTCAGATACGCAGTATTTT.